A selection of T cell receptor beta chains follows, all from one sample in a study of shared clonotypes between healthy human individuals. TCRdb's copy holds only in-frame clones and misses some; the assay was immunoSEQ multiplex PCR. The sample consists of around 2.5 million clones, over 85% of them appearing once. The sample was naive CD4+ T cells from PBMCs. These TCRs come from a young man in good health. Some clones in this sample may be carry-over from other donors' samples. Both conserved end residues are part of each CDR3. A D gene is named only where the DNA matches it firmly. Expanded clones are given a class, and other clones once, few, many or no size at all.

cdr3_nt: TGTGCCAGCAGTGGTGGGTGGGGCAATCAGCCCCAGCATTTT
cdr3_aa: CASSGGWGNQPQHF
clone_size: .
j_call: TRBJ1-5
d_call: .
v_call: TRBV2

cdr3_nt: TGTGCCAGCAGCCCCCGACAGGGGGCCAGGGAGACCCAGTACTTC
cdr3_aa: CASSPRQGARETQYF
clone_size: .
j_call: TRBJ2-5
d_call: TRBD1
v_call: TRBV7-8

cdr3_nt: TGTGCCAGCAGCTTAGCTAGCGGGGGCACTGAAGCTTTCTTT
cdr3_aa: CASSLASGGTEAFF
clone_size: .
j_call: TRBJ1-1
d_call: .
v_call: TRBV7-9

cdr3_nt: TGTGCCAGCAGTGAAGAACGGTGGGGCACCTACGAGCAGTACTTC
cdr3_aa: CASSEERWGTYEQYF
clone_size: once
j_call: TRBJ2-7
d_call: .
v_call: TRBV2

cdr3_nt: TGCGCCAGCAGCTTTTTGGCGGGAGGGCCTCGGGATGAGCAGTTCTTC
cdr3_aa: CASSFLAGGPRDEQFF
clone_size: .
j_call: TRBJ2-1
d_call: TRBD2
v_call: TRBV5-1

cdr3_nt: TGTGCCAGCAGCTGGATACAGGGTCCTAATCAGCCCCAGCATTTT
cdr3_aa: CASSWIQGPNQPQHF
clone_size: .
j_call: TRBJ1-5
d_call: .
v_call: TRBV2

cdr3_nt: TGTGCCATCAGTGCGGACGGTTACACTGAAGCTTTCTTT
cdr3_aa: CAISADGYTEAFF
clone_size: .
j_call: TRBJ1-1
d_call: .
v_call: TRBV10-3

cdr3_nt: TGTGCCAGCAGATACCAACCCACAGGGGAAACGGAGACCCAGTACTTC
cdr3_aa: CASRYQPTGETETQYF
clone_size: .
j_call: TRBJ2-5
d_call: TRBD1
v_call: TRBV6-5

cdr3_nt: TGTGCCAGCAGCGCCAAAAGGTCTCTGAGCTCCTACGAGCAGTACTTC
cdr3_aa: CASSAKRSLSSYEQYF
clone_size: .
j_call: TRBJ2-7
d_call: .
v_call: TRBV7-2

cdr3_nt: TGTGCCAGTCTTGGGGGTAGTTTTTCGGGCGACTATGGCTACACCTTC
cdr3_aa: CASLGGSFSGDYGYTF
clone_size: .
j_call: TRBJ1-2
d_call: .
v_call: TRBV19

cdr3_nt: TGTGCCAGCAGCCCTGAACCCACGAACACTGAAGCTTTCTTT
cdr3_aa: CASSPEPTNTEAFF
clone_size: .
j_call: TRBJ1-1
d_call: .
v_call: TRBV5-4

cdr3_nt: TGCAGCATCTCGACAGGGGGTAATCAGCCCCAGCATTTT
cdr3_aa: CSISTGGNQPQHF
clone_size: .
j_call: TRBJ1-5
d_call: TRBD1
v_call: TRBV29-1

cdr3_nt: TGTGCCAGCAGTCGGGACCTGGGCTACGAGCAGTACTTC
cdr3_aa: CASSRDLGYEQYF
clone_size: .
j_call: TRBJ2-7
d_call: .
v_call: TRBV27

cdr3_nt: TGCGCCAGCAGCTTGACAGGGAGTACCTACGAGCAGTACTTC
cdr3_aa: CASSLTGSTYEQYF
clone_size: .
j_call: TRBJ2-7
d_call: .
v_call: TRBV5-1

cdr3_nt: TGTGCCAGCAGCGTAGAACCCGAACTGGGTGAAAAACTGTTTTTT
cdr3_aa: CASSVEPELGEKLFF
clone_size: .
j_call: TRBJ1-4
d_call: .
v_call: TRBV9

cdr3_nt: TGCGCCAGCAGCCCCGGGTTGTCACCAAACTATGGCTACACCTTC
cdr3_aa: CASSPGLSPNYGYTF
clone_size: .
j_call: TRBJ1-2
d_call: .
v_call: TRBV5-1

cdr3_nt: TGTGCCAGCAGTTTGGATGGCAGGGCTATCCCCGCATATGGCTACACCTTC
cdr3_aa: CASSLDGRAIPAYGYTF
clone_size: .
j_call: TRBJ1-2
d_call: .
v_call: TRBV28